These 19 T cell receptor beta chains were all obtained from the same sample, sequenced in a study of cytomegalovirus exposure and HLA in healthy donors. The primer mix had 60 Vbeta and 13 Jbeta primers. Method: immunoSEQ multiplex PCR; TCRdb's copy keeps in-frame clones and lacks some. The table includes about 120,000 clones, around two thirds detected once. The sample taken for sequencing was PBMCs. All receptors come from a woman aged 40-49 years in good health and CMV-seropositive.

This clone is a singleton in its sample. The chain is built from TRBV4-1 and TRBJ2-7, with 9 bases matching TRBD2. CDR3 size: 14 residues. CDR1 is MGHRA and CDR2 is YSYEKL in the germline V gene. V gave up 5 bases and J gave up 0 bases; unmatched junction bases: 2. CDR3 sequence: CASSSSGGSYEQYF. Written as DNA, the CDR3 is TGCGCCAGCAGCAGTAGCGGGGGCTCCTACGAGCAGTACTTC.

CDR3: CASSLEDRRANEKLFF. CDR3 bases: TGTGCCAGCAGCTTGGAAGACAGGAGAGCTAATGAAAAACTGTTTTTT. This chain joins TRBV7-6 and TRBJ1-4, with a possible D match to TRBD1 (6 bases). V shed 3 bases and J shed 3 bases, with 14 bases lying between them. The CDR3 consists of 16 residues. From germline, CDR1 is SGHVS and CDR2 FNYEAQ.

DNA for the CDR3: TGTGCCAGCAGTTACTCTACCGGCGGGGGTGGAGGCTACACCTTC. Translation gives CASSYSTGGGGGYTF. The rearrangement uses TRBV6-5 and TRBJ1-2; D is perhaps TRBD1 (5 bases). V was trimmed by 0 bases and J by 8 bases, leaving 16 bases between them. Germline-derived CDR1 and CDR2 are MNHEY and SVGAGI. The CDR3 is 15 amino acids.

V is TRBV19 and J is TRBJ2-7; D is possibly TRBD2 (7 bases). CDR3 length: 12 residues. The V end was cut by 4 bases, the J end by 6 bases, with 10 bases between. The germline CDR1 and CDR2 sequences are LNHDA and SQIVND (reference sequence). CDR3 amino acids: CASSKGGAEQYF. The CDR3 nucleotides read TGTGCCAGTAGTAAAGGGGGGGCCGAGCAGTACTTC.

The gene calls are TRBV11-2 and TRBJ2-3, with a tentative D call TRBD1 (6 bases). Trimming shortened V by 2 bases and J by 2 bases, and 14 bases separated the two germline ends. The CDR3 runs to 16 residues. Germline V CDR1 and CDR2: SGHAT, FQNNGV. The CDR3 loop reads CASSLFRTANTDTQYF. CDR3 DNA: TGTGCCAGCAGCTTATTTAGGACAGCCAACACAGATACGCAGTATTTT. Combining the CDR3 with reference TRBV11-2 and TRBJ2-3 gives the whole variable domain EAGVAQSPRYKIIEKRQSVAFWCNPISGHATLYWYQQILGQGPKLLIQFQNNGVVDDSQLPKDRFSAERLKGVDSTLKIQPAKLEDSAVYLCASSLFRTANTDTQYFGPGTRLTVL.

The chain is built from TRBV21-1 and TRBJ2-7; TRBD1, the table's D call, was not compared with the DNA. TRBV21-1 is termed a pseudogene. The CDR3 consists of 18 residues. CDR3 region: CASSKGSLSRQGADEQYF. CDR3 DNA: TGTGCCAGCAGCAAAGGGTCTTTAAGCCGACAGGGAGCAGACGAGCAGTACTTC.

This clone was seen more than once but under ten times. The gene calls are TRBV19 and TRBJ1-2; 8 positions agree with TRBD1. The V and J ends lost 5 bases and 2 bases, in that order; junction bases with no gene match: 10. Germline V gene lookup returns CDR1 LNHDA and CDR2 SQIVND (reference sequence). This CDR3 is built from 16 residues. The CDR3 DNA is TGTGCCAGTAGTGGCCGGGACAGGAGGTCCAACTATGGCTACACCTTC. Translating it yields CASSGRDRRSNYGYTF.

The rearrangement joins TRBV9 to TRBJ2-3, with 10 bases matching TRBD2. The V gene end was trimmed by 0 bases and the J gene end by 5 bases; junction bases not matched to a gene: 6. The CDR3 loop spans 16 amino acids. Germline V gives CDR1 SGDLS, CDR2 YYNGEE. The CDR3 DNA reads as TGTGCCAGCAGCGTAGAACTAGCGGGACGAATAGATACGCAGTATTTT. This sequence encodes CASSVELAGRIDTQYF.

This clone was recorded a few times. J is TRBJ1-2 and V is TRBV9; the D gene is possibly TRBD1 (6 bases). There are 14 residues in the CDR3. With 0 bases removed from V and 3 bases from J, the gap between germline ends came to 9 bases. Germline assignment: CDR1 SGDLS and CDR2 YYNGEE. The CDR3 nucleotides are TGTGCCAGCAGCGTAGGAACAGGGTACTATGGCTACACCTTC. Residues: CASSVGTGYYGYTF.

The chain uses TRBV19 and TRBJ1-1; a weak D match, TRBD1 (6 bases). Looked up from germline, CDR1 is LNHDA and CDR2 is SQIVND (reference sequence). The CDR3 sequence is 15 residues long. Trimming left V 5 bases short and J 1 base short, with 14 bases between. CDR3 residues: CASSGSGEGNTEAFF. The CDR3 nucleotides are TGTGCCAGTAGTGGCTCAGGGGAGGGGAACACTGAAGCTTTCTTT. The entire variable domain, with the rest obtained from reference TRBV19 and TRBJ1-1, is as follows: DGGITQSPKYLFRKEGQNVTLSCEQNLNHDAMYWYRQDPGQGLRLIYYSQIVNDFQKGDIAEGYSVSREKKESFPLTVTSAQKNPTAFYLCASSGSGEGNTEAFFGQGTRLTVV.

The chain employs TRBV7-2 and TRBJ2-7; maybe TRBD2 (5 bases). The CDR3 totals 15 residues. Germline lookup yields CDR1 SGHTA and CDR2 FQGNSA. V gave up 3 bases and J gave up 6 bases, with 18 bases separating them. The CDR3 loop is CASSFGLAGFIEQYF. The DNA for the CDR3 is TGTGCCAGCAGCTTCGGTCTAGCCGGCTTCATCGAGCAGTACTTC.

The chain recombines TRBV11-2 with TRBJ1-2; 7 bases match TRBD1. The CDR3 spans 15 residues. Germline CDR1 SGHAT, CDR2 FQNNGV. V lost 1 base to trimming and J lost 3 bases; unmatched junction nucleotides: 5. As DNA, the CDR3 is TGTGCCAGCAGCTTAGTGGGACAGCAAGACTATGGCTACACCTTC. Translating it yields CASSLVGQQDYGYTF.

The chain employs TRBV7-3 and TRBJ1-1, with a tentative D call TRBD1 (5 bases). CDR3 length: 14 residues. Trimming left V 3 bases short and J 3 bases short, with 11 bases between. Looked up from germline, CDR1 is SGHTA and CDR2 is FQGTGA. CDR3 region: CASSLQGKDTEAFF. CDR3 DNA sequence: TGTGCCAGCAGCTTGCAGGGTAAAGACACTGAAGCTTTCTTT.

The rearrangement joins TRBV7-9 to TRBJ1-2; 9 bases are a match to TRBD1. The trim removed 5 bases at V and 6 bases at J, leaving 4 bases unmatched. Germline V gives CDR1 SEHNR, CDR2 FQNEAQ (reference sequence). The CDR3 runs to 13 residues. This CDR3 reads CASSLGTGNGYTF. CDR3 DNA sequence: TGTGCCAGCAGCCTCGGGACAGGGAATGGCTACACCTTC.

About this clone itself: The same CDR3 can be traced to other DNA sequences in this sample. The chain combines TRBV7-9 with TRBJ1-5; D remains unclear. Germline CDR1 reads SEHNR; CDR2 reads FQNEAQ (reference sequence). This CDR3 has 14 residues. The ends were cut back, 5 bases at V and 4 bases at J, with 12 bases in the middle. Here the CDR3 reads CASSPTNSNQPQHF. CDR3 nucleotides: TGTGCCAGCAGCCCGACTAATAGTAATCAGCCCCAGCATTTT.

This clone was detected a few times. The CDR3 sequence: CAISESKGLAYEQYF. In DNA form, the CDR3 reads TGTGCCATCAGTGAGTCGAAGGGTCTAGCGTACGAGCAGTACTTC. The chain uses TRBV10-3 and TRBJ2-7; the D gene is possibly TRBD2 (6 bases). With 0 bases removed from V and 4 bases from J, the gap between germline ends came to 13 bases. The germline V gene has CDR1 ENHRY and CDR2 SYGVKD. This CDR3 has 15 residues.

Only a few counts were recorded for this clone. It is likely a read error, because the conserved phenylalanine at the end of the CDR3 is missing. The DNA is omitted, as the CDR3 cannot be located on it reliably, and the CDR3 follows TCRdb's listing. This sequence joins TRBV29-1 and TRBJ2-7; the listed D gene, TRBD1, was not tested against the DNA. Termini included, the CDR3 measures 11 amino acids. From germline, CDR1 is SQVTM and CDR2 ANQGSEA. The CDR3 loop is CSVEDQGHRTL.

This clone was counted a single time. The rearrangement joins TRBV5-4 to TRBJ2-1; D might be TRBD2 (5 bases). Looked up from germline, CDR1 is SGHNT and CDR2 is YYREEE (reference sequence). The V and J ends lost 1 base and 7 bases respectively, with 18 bases between them. CDR3 length: 16 amino acids. In DNA form, the CDR3 reads TGTGCCAGCAGCTTGAGCATTTCCGGCAGACTAAATGAGCAGTTCTTC. Protein product: CASSLSISGRLNEQFF.

V gene TRBV29-1 combines with J gene TRBJ2-3; TRBD2 aligns across 14 bases. The CDR3 is 15 residues long. Trimming removed 5 bases from V and 6 bases from J; junction bases left unmatched: 7. Germline CDR1 SQVTM, CDR2 ANQGSEA. CDR3 bases: TGCAGCGTTTCCGGGACTAGCGGGAGTTATGATACGCAGTATTTT. It translates to CSVSGTSGSYDTQYF.